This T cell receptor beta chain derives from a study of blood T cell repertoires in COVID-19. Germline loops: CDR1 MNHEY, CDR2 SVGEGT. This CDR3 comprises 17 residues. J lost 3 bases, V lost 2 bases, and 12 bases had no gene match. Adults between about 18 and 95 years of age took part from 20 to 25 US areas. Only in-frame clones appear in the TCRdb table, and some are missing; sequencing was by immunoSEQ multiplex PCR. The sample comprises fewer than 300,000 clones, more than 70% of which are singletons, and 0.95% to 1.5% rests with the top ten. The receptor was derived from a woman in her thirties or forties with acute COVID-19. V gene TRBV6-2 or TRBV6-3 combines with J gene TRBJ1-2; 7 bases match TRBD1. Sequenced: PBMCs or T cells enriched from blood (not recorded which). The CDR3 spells CASSYPTMTGRDYGYTF. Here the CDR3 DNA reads TGTGCCAGCAGTTACCCCACCATGACAGGGCGGGACTATGGCTACACCTTC.